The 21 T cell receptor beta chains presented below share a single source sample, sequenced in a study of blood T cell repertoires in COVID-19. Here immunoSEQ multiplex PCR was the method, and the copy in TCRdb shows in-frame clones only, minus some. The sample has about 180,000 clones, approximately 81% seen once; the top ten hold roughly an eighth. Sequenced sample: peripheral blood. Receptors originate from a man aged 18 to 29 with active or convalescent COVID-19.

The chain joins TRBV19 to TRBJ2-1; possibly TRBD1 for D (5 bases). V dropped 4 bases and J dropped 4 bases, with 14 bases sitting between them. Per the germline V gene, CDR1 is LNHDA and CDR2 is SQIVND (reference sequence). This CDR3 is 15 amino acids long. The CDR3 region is CASSTGSWQYNEQFF. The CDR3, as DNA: TGTGCCAGTAGTACAGGGTCGTGGCAATACAATGAGCAGTTCTTC.

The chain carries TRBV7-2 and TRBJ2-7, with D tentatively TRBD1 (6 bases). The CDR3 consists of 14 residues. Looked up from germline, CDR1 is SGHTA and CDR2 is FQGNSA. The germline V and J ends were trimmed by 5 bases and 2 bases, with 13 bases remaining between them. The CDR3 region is CASSPGQFPYEQYF. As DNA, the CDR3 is TGTGCCAGCAGCCCAGGACAGTTCCCCTACGAGCAGTACTTC.

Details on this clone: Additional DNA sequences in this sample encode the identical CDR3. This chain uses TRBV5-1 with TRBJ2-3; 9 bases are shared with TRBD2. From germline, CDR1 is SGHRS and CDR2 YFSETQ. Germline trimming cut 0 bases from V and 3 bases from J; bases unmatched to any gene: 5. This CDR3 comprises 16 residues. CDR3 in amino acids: CASSLVSGRGTDTQYF. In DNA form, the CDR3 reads TGCGCCAGCAGCTTGGTTAGCGGGAGAGGTACAGATACGCAGTATTTT.

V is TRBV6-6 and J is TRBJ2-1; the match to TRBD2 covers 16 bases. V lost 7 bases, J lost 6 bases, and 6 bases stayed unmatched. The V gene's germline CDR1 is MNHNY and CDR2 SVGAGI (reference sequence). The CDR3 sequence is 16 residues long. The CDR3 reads CASMGGLAGGLNEQFF. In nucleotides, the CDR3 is TGTGCCAGCATGGGGGGACTAGCGGGAGGGCTCAATGAGCAGTTCTTC.

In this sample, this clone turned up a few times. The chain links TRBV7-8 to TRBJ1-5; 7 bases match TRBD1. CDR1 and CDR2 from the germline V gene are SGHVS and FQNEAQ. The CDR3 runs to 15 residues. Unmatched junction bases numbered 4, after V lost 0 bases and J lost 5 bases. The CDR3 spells CASSLADRVYQPQHF. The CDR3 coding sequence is TGTGCCAGCAGCTTAGCCGACAGGGTGTATCAGCCCCAGCATTTT.

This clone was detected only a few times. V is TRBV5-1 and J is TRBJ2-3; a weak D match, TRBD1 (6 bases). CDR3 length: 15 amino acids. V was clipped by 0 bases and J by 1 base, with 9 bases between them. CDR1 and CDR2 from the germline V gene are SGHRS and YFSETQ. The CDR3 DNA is TGCGCCAGCAGCTTGGAGGGGGTGCGCACAGATACGCAGTATTTT. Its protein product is CASSLEGVRTDTQYF. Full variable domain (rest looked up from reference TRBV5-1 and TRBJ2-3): KAGVTQTPRYLIKTRGQQVTLSCSPISGHRSVSWYQQTPGQGLQFLFEYFSETQRNKGNFPGRFSGRQFSNSRSEMNVSTLELGDSALYLCASSLEGVRTDTQYFGPGTRLTVL.

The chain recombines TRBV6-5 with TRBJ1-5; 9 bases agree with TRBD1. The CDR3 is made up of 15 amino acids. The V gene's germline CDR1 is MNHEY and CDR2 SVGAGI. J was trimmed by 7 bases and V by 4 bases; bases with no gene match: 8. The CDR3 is CASSLWTGVGQPQHF. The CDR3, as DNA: TGTGCCAGCAGTTTGTGGACAGGGGTTGGACAGCCCCAGCATTTT.

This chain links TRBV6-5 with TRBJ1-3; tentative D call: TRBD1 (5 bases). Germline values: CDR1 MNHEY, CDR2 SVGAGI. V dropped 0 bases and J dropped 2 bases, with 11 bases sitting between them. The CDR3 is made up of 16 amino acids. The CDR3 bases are TGTGCCAGCAGTTACTCCAGGGAGGCCGCTGGAAACACCATATATTTT. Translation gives CASSYSREAAGNTIYF.

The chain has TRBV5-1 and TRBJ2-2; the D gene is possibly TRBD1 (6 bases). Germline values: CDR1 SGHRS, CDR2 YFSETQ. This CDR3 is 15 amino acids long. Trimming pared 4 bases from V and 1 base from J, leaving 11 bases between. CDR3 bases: TGCGCCAGCAGCCCGGCGACAGGGAACACCGGGGAGCTGTTTTTT. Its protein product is CASSPATGNTGELFF.

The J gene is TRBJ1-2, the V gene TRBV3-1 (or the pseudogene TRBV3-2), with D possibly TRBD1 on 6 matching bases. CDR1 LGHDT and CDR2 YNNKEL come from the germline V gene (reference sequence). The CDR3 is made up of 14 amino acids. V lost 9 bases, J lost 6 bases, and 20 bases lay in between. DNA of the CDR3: TGTGCCAGTTCGGACAGTCCTTCCCAAAATGGCTACACCTTC. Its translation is CASSDSPSQNGYTF.

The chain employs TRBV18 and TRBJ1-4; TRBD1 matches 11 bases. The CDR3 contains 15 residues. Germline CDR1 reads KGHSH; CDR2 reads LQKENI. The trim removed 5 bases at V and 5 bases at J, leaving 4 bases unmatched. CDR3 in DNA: TGTGCCAGCTCAAGGACAGGGGGCCCCAATGAAAAACTGTTTTTT. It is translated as CASSRTGGPNEKLFF.

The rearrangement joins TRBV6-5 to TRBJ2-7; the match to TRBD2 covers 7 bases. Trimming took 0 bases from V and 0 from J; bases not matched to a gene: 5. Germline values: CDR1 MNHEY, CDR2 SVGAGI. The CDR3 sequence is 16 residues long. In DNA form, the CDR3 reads TGTGCCAGCAGTTACTCTTCGGGGGGTGACTCCTACGAGCAGTACTTC. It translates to CASSYSSGGDSYEQYF.

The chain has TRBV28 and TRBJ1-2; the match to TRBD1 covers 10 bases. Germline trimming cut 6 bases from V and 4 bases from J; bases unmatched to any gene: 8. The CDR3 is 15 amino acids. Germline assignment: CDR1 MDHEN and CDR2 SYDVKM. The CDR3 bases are TGTGCCAGCAGGGGGACAGGGGTGAGCGTCTATGGCTACACCTTC. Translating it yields CASRGTGVSVYGYTF.

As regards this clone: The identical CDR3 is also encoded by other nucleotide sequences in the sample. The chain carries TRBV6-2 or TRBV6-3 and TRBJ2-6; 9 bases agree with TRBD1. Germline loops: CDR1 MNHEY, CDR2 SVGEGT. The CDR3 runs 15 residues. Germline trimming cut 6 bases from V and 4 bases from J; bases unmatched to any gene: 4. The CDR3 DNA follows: TGTGCCAGCAGCCGGACAGGGGTGGGGGCCAACGTCCTGACTTTC. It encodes CASSRTGVGANVLTF.

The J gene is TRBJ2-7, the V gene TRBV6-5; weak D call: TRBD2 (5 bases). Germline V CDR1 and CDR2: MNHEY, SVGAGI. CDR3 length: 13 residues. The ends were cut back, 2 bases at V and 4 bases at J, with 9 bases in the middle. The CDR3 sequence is CASSYRSGYEQYF. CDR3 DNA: TGTGCCAGCAGTTACCGGTCGGGATACGAGCAGTACTTC.

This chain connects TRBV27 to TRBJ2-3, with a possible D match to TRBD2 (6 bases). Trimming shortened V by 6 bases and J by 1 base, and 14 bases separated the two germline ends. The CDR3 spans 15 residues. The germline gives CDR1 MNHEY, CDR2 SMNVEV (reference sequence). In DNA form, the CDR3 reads TGTGCCAGCAGCTCCTTGTGGAGGGGCACAGATACGCAGTATTTT. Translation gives CASSSLWRGTDTQYF.

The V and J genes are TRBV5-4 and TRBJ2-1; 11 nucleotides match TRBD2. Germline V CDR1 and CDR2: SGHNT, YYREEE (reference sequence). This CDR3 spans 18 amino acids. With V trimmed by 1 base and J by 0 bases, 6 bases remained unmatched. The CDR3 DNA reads TGTGCCAGCAGCTTGCGACTAGCGGGGAGGAGCTCCTACAATGAGCAGTTCTTC. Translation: CASSLRLAGRSSYNEQFF.

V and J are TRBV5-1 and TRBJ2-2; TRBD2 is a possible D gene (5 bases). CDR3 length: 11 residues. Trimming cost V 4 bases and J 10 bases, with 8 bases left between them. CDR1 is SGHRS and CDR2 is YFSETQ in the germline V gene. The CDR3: CASSHREELFF. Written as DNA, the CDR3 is TGCGCCAGCAGCCACCGGGAGGAGCTGTTTTTT.

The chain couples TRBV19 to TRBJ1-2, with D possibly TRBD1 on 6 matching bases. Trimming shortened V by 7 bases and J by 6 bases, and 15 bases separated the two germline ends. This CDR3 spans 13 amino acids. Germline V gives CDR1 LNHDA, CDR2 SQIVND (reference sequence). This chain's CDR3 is CASNHRDVDGYTF. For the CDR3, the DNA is TGTGCCAGTAATCACAGGGATGTGGATGGCTACACCTTC.

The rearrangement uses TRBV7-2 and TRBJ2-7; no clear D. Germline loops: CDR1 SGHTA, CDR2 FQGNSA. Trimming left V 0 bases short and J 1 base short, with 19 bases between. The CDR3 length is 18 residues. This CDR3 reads CASSLAFTSSRRSYEQYF. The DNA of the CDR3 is TGTGCCAGCAGCTTAGCCTTCACCTCTTCCCGTAGATCCTACGAGCAGTACTTC.

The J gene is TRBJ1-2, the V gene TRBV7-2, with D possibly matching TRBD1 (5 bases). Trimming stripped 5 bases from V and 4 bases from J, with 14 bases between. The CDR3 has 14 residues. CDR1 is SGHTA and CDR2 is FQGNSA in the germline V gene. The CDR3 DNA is TGTGCCAGCAGCCCCGCTCGGGGGACCTATGGCTACACCTTC. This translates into CASSPARGTYGYTF.